The clone carrying this TCR beta chain was detected a few times. Its target is not known. The library targeted TCRbeta and was prepared with unique molecular identifiers. TCRdb processed the PCR reads anew with MiXCR; each CDR3 protein has one entry. The sample includes a few hundred thousand distinct CDR3 sequences, over 7% of them seen just once. Germline V gene data show CDR1 as MDHEN and CDR2 as SYDVKM. The CDR3 runs 14 residues. The V and J ends lost 4 bases and 7 bases respectively, with 13 bases between them. The source of the sample is a study of T-cell reconstitution after alpha-beta-depleted transplantation in children. Regarding the study as a whole: Fresh T-cell production supplied most of the T-cell counts and diversity seen one year after transplant.

The sequence derives from a female patient aged 2-10 years who had a stem cell transplant for Fanconi anemia, so the T cells may come from the graft donor. The chain joins TRBV28 to TRBJ2-2; D perhaps matches TRBD1 (6 bases). Specimen: peripheral blood, collected 360 days after TCRalphabeta/CD19-depleted stem cell transplant. The CDR3 here is CASSSRDIIGELFF. In DNA, the CDR3 is TGTGCCAGCAGTTCCAGGGACATTATCGGGGAGCTGTTTTTT.